This T cell receptor (beta chain) was identified in a study of OX40 agonist ivuxolimab in advanced cancers. Whole-study context: Mean age about 60 years, range about 23 to 80; roughly 82% male. Two patients with cutaneous melanoma and one with hepatocellular carcinoma, three in total, showed partial responses.

Study conclusions and caveats: Still undetermined is the antigen specificity of the expanded peripheral T cells.

The protocol was immunoSEQ multiplex PCR, while the TCRdb copy is restricted to in-frame clones and leaves out a portion. The sample has about 66,000 clones, roughly 80% seen once. This clone was picked up one time. Its target is not known. This CDR3 region has 13 residues. The germline V gene has CDR1 MNHNY and CDR2 SVGAGI (reference sequence). Sequenced material: CD4+ or CD8+ T cells sorted from blood, taken in a trial of the OX40 agonist ivuxolimab. The rearrangement links TRBV6-6 to TRBJ2-5, with 8 bases matching TRBD1. The J call may be in error: the DNA end matches TRBJ2-7 better. The sequence came from an adult with an advanced solid tumor such as melanoma, head and neck, liver or kidney cancer. The CDR3 coding sequence is TGTGCCAGCAATAGGGACAGGCGTTACGAGCAGTACTTC. This translates into CASNRDRRYEQYF.